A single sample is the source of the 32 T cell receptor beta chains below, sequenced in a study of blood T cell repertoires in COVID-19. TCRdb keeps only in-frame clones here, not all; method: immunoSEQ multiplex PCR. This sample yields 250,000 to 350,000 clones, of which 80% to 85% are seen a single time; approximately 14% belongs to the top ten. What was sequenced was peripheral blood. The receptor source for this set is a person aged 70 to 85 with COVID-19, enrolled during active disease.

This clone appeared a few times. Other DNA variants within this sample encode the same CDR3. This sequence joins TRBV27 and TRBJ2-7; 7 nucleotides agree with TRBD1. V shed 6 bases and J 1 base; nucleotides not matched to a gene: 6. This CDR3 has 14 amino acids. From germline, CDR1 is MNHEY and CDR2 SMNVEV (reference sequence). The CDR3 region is CASSLRDRSYEQYF. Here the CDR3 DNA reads TGTGCCAGCAGCCTTCGGGACAGATCCTACGAGCAGTACTTC.

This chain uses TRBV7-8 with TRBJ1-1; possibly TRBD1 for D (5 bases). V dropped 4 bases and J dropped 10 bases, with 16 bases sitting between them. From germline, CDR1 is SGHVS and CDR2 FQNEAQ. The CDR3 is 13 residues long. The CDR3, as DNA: TGTGCCAGCAGCTCAGTGGGGGGGTTTGGAGCTTTCTTT. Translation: CASSSVGGFGAFF.

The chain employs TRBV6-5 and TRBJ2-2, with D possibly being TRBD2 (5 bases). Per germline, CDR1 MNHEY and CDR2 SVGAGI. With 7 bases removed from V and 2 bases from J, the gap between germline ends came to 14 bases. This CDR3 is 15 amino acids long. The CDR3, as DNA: TGTGCCAGCATGGCAGGCAGCGGAAACACCGGGGAGCTGTTTTTT. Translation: CASMAGSGNTGELFF.

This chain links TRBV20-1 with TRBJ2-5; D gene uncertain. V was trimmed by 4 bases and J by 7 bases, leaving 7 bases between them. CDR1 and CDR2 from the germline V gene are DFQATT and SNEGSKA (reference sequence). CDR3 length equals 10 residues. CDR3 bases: TGCAGTGCTACTTCGCGGACCCAGTACTTC. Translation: CSATSRTQYF.

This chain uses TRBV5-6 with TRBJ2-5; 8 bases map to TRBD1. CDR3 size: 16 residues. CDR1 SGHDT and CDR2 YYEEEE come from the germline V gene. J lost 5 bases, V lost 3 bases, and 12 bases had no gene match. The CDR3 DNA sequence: TGTGCCAGCAGCTCCCGACTCAAGAGACAGGGGGAGACCCAGTACTTC. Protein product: CASSSRLKRQGETQYF. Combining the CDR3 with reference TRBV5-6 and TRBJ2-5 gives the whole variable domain DAGVTQSPTHLIKTRGQQVTLRCSPKSGHDTVSWYQQALGQGPQFIFQYYEEEERQRGNFPDRFSGHQFPNYSSELNVNALLLGDSALYLCASSSRLKRQGETQYFGPGTRLLVL.

The CDR3 region has the DNA TGTGCCAGCAGCTGGAGACTAGCGAGTTACCAAGAGACCCAGTACTTC. Amino acids: CASSWRLASYQETQYF. The chain has TRBV7-9 and TRBJ2-5; 8 nucleotides match TRBD2. Trimming took 4 bases from V and 0 from J; bases not matched to a gene: 7. The V gene's germline CDR1 is SEHNR and CDR2 FQNEAQ (reference sequence). The CDR3 is 16 amino acids.

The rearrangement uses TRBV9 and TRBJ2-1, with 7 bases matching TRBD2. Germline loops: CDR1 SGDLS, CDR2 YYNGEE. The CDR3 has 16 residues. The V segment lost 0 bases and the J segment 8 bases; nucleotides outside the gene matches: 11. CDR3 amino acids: CASSVARVGGNYEQFF. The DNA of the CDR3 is TGTGCCAGCAGCGTAGCCCGTGTCGGGGGGAACTATGAGCAGTTCTTC.

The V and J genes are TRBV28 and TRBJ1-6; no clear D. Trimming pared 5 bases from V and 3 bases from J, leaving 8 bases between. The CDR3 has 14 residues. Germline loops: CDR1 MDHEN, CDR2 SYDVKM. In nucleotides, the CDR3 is TGTGCCAGCAGTGTCCCAATCTATAATTCACCCCTCCACTTT. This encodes CASSVPIYNSPLHF.

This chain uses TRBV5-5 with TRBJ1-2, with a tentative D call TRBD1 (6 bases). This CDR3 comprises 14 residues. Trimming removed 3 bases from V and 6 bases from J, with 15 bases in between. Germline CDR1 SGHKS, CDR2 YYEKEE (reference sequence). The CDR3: CASSSLTGSDGYTF. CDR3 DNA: TGTGCCAGCAGCTCCCTCACAGGGTCGGATGGCTACACCTTC.

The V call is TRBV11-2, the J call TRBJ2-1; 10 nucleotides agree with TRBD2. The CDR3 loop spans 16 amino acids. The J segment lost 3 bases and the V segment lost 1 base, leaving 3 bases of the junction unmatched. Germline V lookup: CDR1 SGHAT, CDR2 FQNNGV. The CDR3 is CASSLVSSGSYNEQFF. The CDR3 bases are TGTGCCAGCAGCTTAGTCTCTAGCGGGAGCTACAATGAGCAGTTCTTC. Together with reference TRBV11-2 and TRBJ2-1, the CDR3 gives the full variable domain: EAGVAQSPRYKIIEKRQSVAFWCNPISGHATLYWYQQILGQGPKLLIQFQNNGVVDDSQLPKDRFSAERLKGVDSTLKIQPAKLEDSAVYLCASSLVSSGSYNEQFFGPGTRLTVL.

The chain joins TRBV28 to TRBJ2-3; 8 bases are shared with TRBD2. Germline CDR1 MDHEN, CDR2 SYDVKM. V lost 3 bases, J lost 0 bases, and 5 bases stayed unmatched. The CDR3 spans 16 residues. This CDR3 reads CASSFNRGRSTDTQYF. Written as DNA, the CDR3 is TGTGCCAGCAGTTTTAATCGCGGGAGGAGCACAGATACGCAGTATTTT. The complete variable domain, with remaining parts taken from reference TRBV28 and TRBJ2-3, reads DVKVTQSSRYLVKRTGEKVFLECVQDMDHENMFWYRQDPGLGLRLIYFSYDVKMKEKGDIPEGYSVSREKKERFSLILESASTNQTSMYLCASSFNRGRSTDTQYFGPGTRLTVL.

The CDR3, as DNA: TGCGCCAGCAGCTTGACAGCCACTAGCACAGATACGCAGTATTTT. This encodes CASSLTATSTDTQYF. The J gene is TRBJ2-3, the V gene TRBV5-1; D is unresolved. V dropped 1 base and J dropped 0 bases, with 9 bases sitting between them. The germline gives CDR1 SGHRS, CDR2 YFSETQ. The CDR3 has 15 amino acids.

The CDR3 sequence: CASSFHGANEETQYF. The CDR3 DNA reads TGCGCCAGCAGCTTCCACGGTGCCAATGAAGAGACCCAGTACTTC. The chain uses TRBV5-1 and TRBJ2-5, with D hard to call. Germline-derived CDR1 and CDR2 are SGHRS and YFSETQ. Trimming removed 2 bases from V and 3 bases from J, with 14 bases in between. This CDR3 spans 15 amino acids.

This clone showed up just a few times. CDR3: CASNPSSYEQYF. CDR3 DNA sequence: TGTGCCAGCAACCCTAGCTCCTACGAGCAGTACTTC. The J gene is TRBJ2-7, the V gene TRBV6-5, with unresolved D. Germline V gives CDR1 MNHEY, CDR2 SVGAGI. V gave up 7 bases and J gave up 0 bases, with 7 bases separating them. The CDR3 is made up of 12 amino acids.

This CDR3 reads CASRTQGGYDEQFF. CDR3 nucleotides: TGTGCCAGCAGGACCCAGGGGGGATACGATGAGCAGTTCTTC. The chain employs TRBV28 and TRBJ2-1, with D maybe TRBD1 (7 bases). V was shortened by 6 bases and J by 8 bases, with 17 bases between the two germline ends. CDR1 and CDR2 (germline): MDHEN, SYDVKM. The CDR3 has 14 residues.

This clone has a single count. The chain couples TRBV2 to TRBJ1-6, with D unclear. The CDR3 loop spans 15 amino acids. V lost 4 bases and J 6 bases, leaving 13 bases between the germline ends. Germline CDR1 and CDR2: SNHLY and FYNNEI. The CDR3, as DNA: TGTGCCAGCAGTGCTGGTCCGGTGATTAATTCACCCCTCCACTTT. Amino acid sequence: CASSAGPVINSPLHF.

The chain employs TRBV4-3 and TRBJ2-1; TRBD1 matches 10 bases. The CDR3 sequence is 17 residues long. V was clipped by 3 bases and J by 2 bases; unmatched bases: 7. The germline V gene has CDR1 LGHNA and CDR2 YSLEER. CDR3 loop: CASSHPQGQGTYNEQFF. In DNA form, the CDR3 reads TGCGCCAGCAGCCATCCGCAGGGACAGGGGACCTACAATGAGCAGTTCTTC.

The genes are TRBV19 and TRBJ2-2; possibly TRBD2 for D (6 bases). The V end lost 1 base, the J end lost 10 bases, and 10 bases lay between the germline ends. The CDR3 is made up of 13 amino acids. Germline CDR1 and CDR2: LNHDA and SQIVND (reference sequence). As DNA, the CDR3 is TGTGCCAGTAGTATAGGAGCGGGCGTGGAGCTGTTTTTT. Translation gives CASSIGAGVELFF.

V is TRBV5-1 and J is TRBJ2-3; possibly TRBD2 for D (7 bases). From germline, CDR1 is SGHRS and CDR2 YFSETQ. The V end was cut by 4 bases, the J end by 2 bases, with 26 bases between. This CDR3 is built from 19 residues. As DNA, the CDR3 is TGCGCCAGCAGCCCTTACCGACAGTCGAGGGGGGGGTACACAGATACGCAGTATTTT. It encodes CASSPYRQSRGGYTDTQYF.

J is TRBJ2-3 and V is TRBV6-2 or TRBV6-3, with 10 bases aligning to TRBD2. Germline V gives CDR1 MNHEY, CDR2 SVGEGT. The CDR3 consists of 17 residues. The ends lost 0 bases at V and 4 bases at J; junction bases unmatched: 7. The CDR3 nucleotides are TGTGCCAGCAGTTACTCCTTTAGCGGGGGGCTGCCAGATACGCAGTATTTT. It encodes CASSYSFSGGLPDTQYF.

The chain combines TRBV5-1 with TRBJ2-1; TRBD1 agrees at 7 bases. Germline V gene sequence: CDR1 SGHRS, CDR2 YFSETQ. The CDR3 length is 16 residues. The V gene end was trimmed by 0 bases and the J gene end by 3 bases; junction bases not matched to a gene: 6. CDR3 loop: CASSLVGTGDYNEQFF. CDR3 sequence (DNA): TGCGCCAGCAGCTTGGTTGGTACAGGGGACTACAATGAGCAGTTCTTC.

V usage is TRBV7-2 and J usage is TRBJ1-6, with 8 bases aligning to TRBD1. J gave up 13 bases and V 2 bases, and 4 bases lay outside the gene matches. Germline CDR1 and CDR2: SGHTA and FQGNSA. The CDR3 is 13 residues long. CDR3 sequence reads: CASSLFRQGPLHF. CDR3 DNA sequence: TGTGCCAGCAGCTTATTCCGACAGGGGCCCCTCCACTTT.

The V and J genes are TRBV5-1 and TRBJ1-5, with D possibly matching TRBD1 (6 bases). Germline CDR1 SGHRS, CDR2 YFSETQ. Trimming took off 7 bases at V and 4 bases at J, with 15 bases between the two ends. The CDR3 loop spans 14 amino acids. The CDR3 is CASSVGARNQPQHF. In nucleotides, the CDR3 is TGCGCCAGCTCTGTGGGGGCCCGTAATCAGCCCCAGCATTTT.

The CDR3 here is CASKQGYLSNQPQHF. The CDR3 coding sequence is TGTGCCAGCAAACAGGGTTACCTTTCGAATCAGCCCCAGCATTTT. The J gene is TRBJ1-5, the V gene TRBV6-5; tentative D call: TRBD1 (6 bases). The CDR3 extends over 15 amino acids. Germline V gene data show CDR1 as MNHEY and CDR2 as SVGAGI. The germline V and J ends were trimmed by 7 bases and 4 bases, with 17 bases remaining between them.

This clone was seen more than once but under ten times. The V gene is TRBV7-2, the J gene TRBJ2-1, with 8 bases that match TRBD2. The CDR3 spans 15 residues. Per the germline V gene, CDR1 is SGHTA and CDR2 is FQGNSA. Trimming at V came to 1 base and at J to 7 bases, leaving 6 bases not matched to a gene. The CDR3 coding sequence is TGTGCCAGCAGCTTAGTTCGGGGGGGCCGGAATGAGCAGTTCTTC. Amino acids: CASSLVRGGRNEQFF.

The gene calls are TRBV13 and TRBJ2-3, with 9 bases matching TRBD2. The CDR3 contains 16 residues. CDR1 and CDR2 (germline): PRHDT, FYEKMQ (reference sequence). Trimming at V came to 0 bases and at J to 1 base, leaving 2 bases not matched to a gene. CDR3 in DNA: TGTGCCAGCAGCTTAGGTGCTAGCGGGGGCACAGATACGCAGTATTTT. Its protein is CASSLGASGGTDTQYF.

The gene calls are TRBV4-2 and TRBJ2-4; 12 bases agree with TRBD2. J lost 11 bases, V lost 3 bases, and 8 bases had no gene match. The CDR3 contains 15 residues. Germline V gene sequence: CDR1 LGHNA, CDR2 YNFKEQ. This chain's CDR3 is CASSQGLAGGLFQYF. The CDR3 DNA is TGTGCCAGCAGCCAGGGCCTAGCGGGAGGGCTTTTTCAGTACTTC.

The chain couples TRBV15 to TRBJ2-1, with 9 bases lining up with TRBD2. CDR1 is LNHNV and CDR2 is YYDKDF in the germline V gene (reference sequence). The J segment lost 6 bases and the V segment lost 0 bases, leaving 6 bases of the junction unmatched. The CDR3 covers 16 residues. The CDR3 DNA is TGTGCCACCAGCAGAGATCGCCCTAGCGGGGCCAATGAGCAGTTCTTC. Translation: CATSRDRPSGANEQFF.

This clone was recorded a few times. The CDR3 DNA reads TGTGCCAGCAGCGTAGAGACAGGCTTACAAGCTTTCTTT. Residues: CASSVETGLQAFF. The gene calls are TRBV9 and TRBJ1-1; possibly TRBD1 for D (6 bases). The CDR3 has 13 residues. Germline V gives CDR1 SGDLS, CDR2 YYNGEE. Trimming took 0 bases from V and 9 from J, leaving 12 bases between them. The variable domain in full, completed from reference TRBV9 and TRBJ1-1, reads DSGVTQTPKHLITATGQRVTLRCSPRSGDLSVYWYQQSLDQGLQFLIQYYNGEERAKGNILERFSAQQFPDLHSELNLSSLELGDSALYFCASSVETGLQAFFGQGTRLTVV.

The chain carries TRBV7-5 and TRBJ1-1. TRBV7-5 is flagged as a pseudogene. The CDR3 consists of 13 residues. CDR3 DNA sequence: TGTGCCAGAAAAGAGGGATGGAACACTGAAGCTTTCTTT. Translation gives CARKEGWNTEAFF.

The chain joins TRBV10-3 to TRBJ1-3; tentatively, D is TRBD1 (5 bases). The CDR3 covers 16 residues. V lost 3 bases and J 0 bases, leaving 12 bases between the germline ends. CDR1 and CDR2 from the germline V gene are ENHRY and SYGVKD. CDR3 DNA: TGTGCCATCAGTGAAGGGGCTACCAGCTCTGGAAACACCATATATTTT. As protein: CAISEGATSSGNTIYF.

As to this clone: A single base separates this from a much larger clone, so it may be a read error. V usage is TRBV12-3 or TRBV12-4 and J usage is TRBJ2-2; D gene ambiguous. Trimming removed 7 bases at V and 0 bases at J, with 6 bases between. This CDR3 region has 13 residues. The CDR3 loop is CASTGTNTGELFF. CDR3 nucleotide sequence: TGTGCCAGCACAGGCACGAACACCGGGGAGCTGTTTTTT.